This T cell receptor beta chain appears in the sequencing data of a study of blood T cell repertoires in COVID-19 (TCRdb year 2020). For context, the study as a whole: Collaborator samples came from the United States, Italy and Spain and covered acute and convalescent phases of COVID-19. The material from the prospective study consisted of cDNA or gDNA derived from T cells, B-cell-depleted T cells, or PBMCs. The dataset comprised deeply sampled blood TCRbeta repertoires from subjects exposed to, actively infected with, or recovered from COVID-19. A freely available public database, intended as a resource for researchers studying the immune response to SARS-CoV-2, is where the repertoires were released. Samples came from the ongoing ImmuneRACE study (first 160 participants) plus 1,254 subjects from 6 global collaborators. The sample metadata nearly always contained a de-identified subject ID, COVID-19 status, age in years and sex. HLA class I and class II types, where available, came from metadata supplied by the sample provider rather than from assay-based typing.

Paper-wide results and their limitations: Clinical and demographic metadata were provided uncurated, with the amount varying by source and participant.

About this clone itself: What antigen it recognizes has not been identified. No qualities accompany the bases; no much larger clone lies one base away.

TCRbeta CDR3 regions were amplified from genomic DNA by means of the immunoSEQ Assay, a bias-controlled multiplex PCR. Per the authors' processing: Nucleated cell counts per sample were estimated from amplification of reference gene primers within the assay. Sequence reads were collapsed and filtered to measure the absolute abundance of every unique TCRbeta CDR3 rearrangement. For each sample, productive Simpson clonality was calculated as the square root of Simpson's diversity index over productive rearrangements. TCRdb took this table from immuneACCESS and kept in-frame rearrangements with V and J called. Such tables lack part of the clones; where checked against another copy, unresolved V genes explain under half of the gap, and the rest is unexplained. The DNA gave D and trimming, while V, J and clone size come from that table. In all, the sample holds around 83,000 clones, and approximately 81% of those were seen once. The ten largest clones capture more than 14% of the sample.

Collaborating institutions collected whole blood in K2EDTA tubes following their own protocols. For TCRbeta analysis, collaborators shipped samples as frozen whole blood, isolated PBMCs, or DNA extracted from either of those sample types. The sequence was obtained from a woman in her sixties or seventies with acute or convalescent COVID-19. Sequenced input: peripheral blood.

The CDR3 in this case is CASSQDLTIYF. The nucleotide sequence reads TGTGCCAGCAGCCAAGATCTCACCATATATTTT. The chain is assembled from TRBV3-1 (or the pseudogene TRBV3-2) and TRBJ1-3; no D segment can be confidently identified. As encoded in the germline V gene (reference sequence), CDR1 is LGHDT while CDR2 is YNNKEL. Its CDR3 holds 11 amino acids, cysteine through phenylalanine. The retained sequence is limited to the CDR3, 33 bases, with the frame set at the first base. V and J are truncated by 0 bases and 9 bases respectively, leaving an intervening sequence of 3 bases.